This record looks at one T cell receptor (beta chain) sequence and its context. V lost 2 bases, J lost 8 bases, and 12 bases lay in between. The CDR3 spans 12 residues. Germline V lookup: CDR1 GTSNPN, CDR2 SVGIG (reference sequence). The entry originates in a study of blood T cell repertoires in COVID-19. Study as a whole: The cDNA or gDNA used as material had been derived from T cells, B-cell-depleted T cells, or PBMCs.

As originally analysed: By means of reference gene primer amplification, nucleated cell counts were estimated. The repertoire was sequenced with immunoSEQ multiplex PCR; TCRdb's copy has only in-frame clones and lacks some. That table gives V, J and clone size, and the DNA gave D and trimming. The sample shows around 120,000 clones, 70% to 85% of them seen only once. Sequencing used peripheral blood. The TCR was taken from a man between 70 and 80 years old with active or convalescent COVID-19. The V gene is TRBV30, the J gene TRBJ1-2, with D possibly matching TRBD1 (5 bases). CDR3 in DNA: TGTGCCTGGAGTCCGGGCAGGGAAGGCTACACCTTC. It translates to CAWSPGREGYTF.